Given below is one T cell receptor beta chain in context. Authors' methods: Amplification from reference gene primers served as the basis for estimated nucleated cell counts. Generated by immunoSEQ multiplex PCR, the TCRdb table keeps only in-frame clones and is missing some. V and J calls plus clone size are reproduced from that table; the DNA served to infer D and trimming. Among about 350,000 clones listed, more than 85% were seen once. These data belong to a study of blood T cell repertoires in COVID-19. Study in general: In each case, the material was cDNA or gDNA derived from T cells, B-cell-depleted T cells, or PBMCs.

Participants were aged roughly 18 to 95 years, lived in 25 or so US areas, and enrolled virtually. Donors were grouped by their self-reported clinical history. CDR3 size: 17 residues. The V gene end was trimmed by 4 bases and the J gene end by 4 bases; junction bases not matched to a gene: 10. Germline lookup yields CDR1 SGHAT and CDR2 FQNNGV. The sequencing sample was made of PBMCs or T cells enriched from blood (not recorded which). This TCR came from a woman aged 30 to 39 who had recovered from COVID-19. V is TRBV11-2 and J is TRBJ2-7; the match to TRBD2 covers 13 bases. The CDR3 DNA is TGTGCCAGCAGCTCCACTAGCGGGGGGGTCGCCGGTTACGAGCAGTACTTC. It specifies CASSSTSGGVAGYEQYF.